A selection of T cell receptor beta chains follows, all from one sample in a study of human T cells and chemical hapten exposure. MiXCR, applied by TCRdb to the RACE reads, yields one record per CDR3 protein. The table includes around 250,000 distinct CDR3 sequences, approximately 8.6% detected once. Sequenced material: whole blood, taken in connection with sensitization to the hapten diphenylcyclopropenone (DPC). The receptors here all came from a middle-aged woman with alopecia areata. Some clones in this sample may be carry-over from other donors' samples. Both conserved end residues are part of each CDR3.

V gene	J gene	CDR3 protein
TRBV19	TRBJ1-5	CASSVQGVGNQPQHF
TRBV4-2	TRBJ2-5	CASSQAQGDQETQYF
TRBV28	TRBJ2-5	CASSFRGSLETQYF
TRBV5-1	TRBJ2-7	CASRGETEQYF
TRBV20-1	TRBJ1-1	CSARVTGGPRATEAFF
TRBV12-3/TRBV12-4	TRBJ2-1	CASTSGQGARSEQFF
TRBV10-3	TRBJ1-2	CAISDRQGFNGYTF
TRBV4-2	TRBJ2-3	CASSQDRKADTQYF
TRBV11-1	TRBJ2-1	CASSPRGGTPRTDEQFF
TRBV18	TRBJ1-5	CASSLEVRQPQHF
TRBV29-1	TRBJ2-3	CSVEVSSGGTDTQYF
TRBV10-3	TRBJ2-7	CAISSGTTYSYEQYF
TRBV6-6	TRBJ2-3	CASQRGSVDTQYF
TRBV21-1	TRBJ2-5	CASSKALSAGEQETQYF
TRBV10-3	TRBJ1-5	CAISTPGGNQPQHF
TRBV5-4	TRBJ2-1	CASSLTSGYTNEQFF
TRBV4-3	TRBJ1-1	CASSQVPGYTEAFF
TRBV12-3/TRBV12-4	TRBJ1-1	CASRSTGGHTEAFF
TRBV6-4	TRBJ2-7	CASSLEAGAPGEQYF
TRBV29-1	TRBJ2-5	CSGAGETQYF
TRBV5-1	TRBJ2-7	CASSFTGAHEQYF
TRBV20-1	TRBJ1-1	CSAREAAKNTEAFF
TRBV7-9	TRBJ2-7	CASSAPGQGYEQYF
TRBV7-2	TRBJ2-5	CASSSWTGGGETQYF
TRBV6-5	TRBJ1-4	CASSRQGRVEKLFF
TRBV9	TRBJ2-7	CASSVGGGGGEQYF
TRBV29-1	TRBJ1-1	CSVQTGGKTEAFF
TRBV10-3	TRBJ2-5	CAIRDSGGRQETQYF
TRBV5-1	TRBJ1-5	CASSLAGQGHQPQHF
TRBV29-1	TRBJ2-3	CSVEDRLADREYF
TRBV25-1	TRBJ2-5	CASSEDRTGQETQYF
TRBV28	TRBJ2-3	CASSSAGIRADTQYF
TRBV12-3/TRBV12-4	TRBJ2-1	CASTDSGQYNEQFF
TRBV28	TRBJ1-5	CASRTITGVPSNQPQHF
TRBV29-1	TRBJ2-3	CSVDQGTTTDTQYF
TRBV20-1	TRBJ2-7	CSLAGTGSSEQYF
TRBV10-3	TRBJ1-3	CAIKEVLSGNTIYF
TRBV10-3	TRBJ1-1	CAISGWGRADAEAFF
TRBV5-6	TRBJ2-3	CASSLVQGLGTDTQYF
TRBV27	TRBJ1-2	CASSLTGAINYGYTF
TRBV6-5	TRBJ2-5	CASSSLAGETQYF
TRBV29-1	TRBJ2-5	CSVNRGGSEAETQYF
TRBV6-2/TRBV6-3	TRBJ2-7	CASSYSVDGREQYF
TRBV5-5	TRBJ2-2	CASSFKLRTGELFF
TRBV7-2	TRBJ2-1	CASSLGLAGGHNEQFF
TRBV20-1	TRBJ2-5	CSARARTVLIGETQYF
TRBV25-1	TRBJ1-2	CASSESGTGNYGYTF
TRBV7-3	TRBJ2-7	CASSQILAGGFYEQYF
TRBV9	TRBJ1-5	CASSKDGARQPQHF
TRBV6-2/TRBV6-3	TRBJ2-7	CASSYWDSYEQYF
TRBV6-5	TRBJ2-1	CASSLIAGGMNEQFF
TRBV7-2	TRBJ1-2	CASSPLIRGVDGYTF
TRBV11-1	TRBJ2-3	CASSSHGASVTDTQYF
TRBV4-1	TRBJ2-3	CASSWTSGSADTQYF